This T cell receptor beta chain emerged from a study of response to subunit inactivated influenza vaccine. General study points: Authors suggested each seasonal flu vaccination may recruit only limited numbers of new T cells.

This CDR3 is built from 15 residues. The germline V and J ends were trimmed by 0 bases and 10 bases, with 15 bases remaining between them. In its sample, this clonotype was seen a few times. Its antigen is unknown. TCRdb recomputed calls from the RT-PCR reads with MiXCR, one row per CDR3 protein. The sample has 500,000 to 600,000 distinct CDR3 sequences; approximately 14% are singletons. The V gene is TRBV23-1, the J gene TRBJ1-4, with D maybe TRBD1 (6 bases). TRBV23-1 is flagged as an ORF with uncertain function. This receptor was obtained from a man between 50 and 59 years old who received an inactivated influenza vaccine. The sequences come from PBMCs from blood, collected 12 days after vaccination. CDR3 coding DNA: TGCGCCAGCAGTCAATCGGGACATACGACTCTAAAACTGTTTTTT. Its protein product is CASSQSGHTTLKLFF.